The 19 T cell receptor beta chains below were found in one sample sequenced in a study of CXCR3-negative and CXCR3-positive naive CD8 T cells. Broader study findings: Researchers report that CXCR3-positive naive cells carry more hydrophobic TRB CDR3s than CXCR3-negative naive cells.

Their target antigens are unknown. It was by 5' RACE with UMI labels that the TRB cDNA libraries were prepared. TCRdb reprocessed the 5' RACE reads; each CDR3 protein has one entry and no DNA is given. Recorded for this sample: tens of thousands of distinct CDR3 sequences. Sequenced sample: naive CXCR3+ CD8+ T cells from blood. The subset was: CD45RO-CCR7+CD27+CD95- naive CD8+ T cells expressing CXCR3 (TNR3+). Receptors were obtained from a human donor in good health. Some clones in this sample may be carry-over from other donors' samples.

The rearrangement links TRBV25-1 to TRBJ1-1. CDR3 size: 14 residues. CDR1 and CDR2 (germline): MGHDK, SYGVNS. The CDR3 spells CASSELLGNTEAFF.

The J gene is TRBJ2-3, the V gene TRBV4-2; TCRdb calls TRBD1, which cannot be checked without DNA. The CDR3 spans 15 residues. Per germline, CDR1 LGHNA and CDR2 YNFKEQ. The CDR3 here is CASSLRDSQGDTQYF.

V gene TRBV5-1 combines with J gene TRBJ1-1. CDR1 and CDR2 (germline): SGHRS, YFSETQ. The CDR3 has 13 amino acids. CDR3 in amino acids: CASSLGSNTEAFF. The full variable domain, in which reference TRBV5-1 and TRBJ1-1 provide the parts outside the CDR3, is KAGVTQTPRYLIKTRGQQVTLSCSPISGHRSVSWYQQTPGQGLQFLFEYFSETQRNKGNFPGRFSGRQFSNSRSEMNVSTLELGDSALYLCASSLGSNTEAFFGQGTRLTVV.

CDR3: CASSLANTEAFF. The V call is TRBV5-6, the J call TRBJ1-1. The germline V gene encodes CDR1 SGHDT and CDR2 YYEEEE. This CDR3 contains 12 residues.

The rearrangement links TRBV7-9 to TRBJ2-4; there is no DNA to check the TCRdb D call of TRBD1. Per germline, CDR1 SEHNR and CDR2 FQNEAQ (reference sequence). This CDR3 has 17 amino acids. The CDR3 sequence is CASSTQTGVWAKNIQYF.

The gene calls are TRBV4-3 and TRBJ2-1; the TRBD1 assignment by TCRdb is unverifiable without DNA. This CDR3 has 17 residues. Per germline, CDR1 LGHNA and CDR2 YSLEER. The CDR3 reads CASSQDPPGQGLDEQFF.

The gene calls are TRBV5-1 and TRBJ2-7. CDR1 and CDR2 (germline): SGHRS, YFSETQ. This CDR3 is built from 13 residues. The chain's CDR3 is CASSLEAGYEQYF.

The gene calls are TRBV6-1 and TRBJ2-1; the D call from TCRdb, TRBD2, cannot be confirmed without DNA. CDR1 and CDR2 (germline): MNHNS, SASEGT. The CDR3 sequence is 15 residues long. The CDR3 is CASSEIAGGLNEQFF.

The chain links TRBV12-3 or TRBV12-4 to TRBJ2-5; without DNA, the TCRdb call of TRBD2 cannot be checked. CDR3 length: 16 amino acids. CDR3 protein: CASSSTSGMGQETQYF.

CDR3 region: CASRTTGAMGQPQHF. The rearrangement uses TRBV2 and TRBJ1-5; TCRdb's D call of TRBD1 is untestable without DNA. CDR1 is SNHLY, CDR2 FYNNEI, per germline. CDR3 length: 15 amino acids.

CDR3 sequence reads: CASSFDGPLREQYF. V is TRBV7-2 and J is TRBJ2-7; TCRdb's D gene call, TRBD2, goes unchecked for lack of DNA. This CDR3 spans 14 amino acids. Germline V gene sequence: CDR1 SGHTA, CDR2 FQGNSA.

The chain carries TRBV27 and TRBJ1-4; TCRdb's assignment of TRBD1 cannot be checked, as there is no DNA. The germline gives CDR1 MNHEY, CDR2 SMNVEV (reference sequence). The CDR3 contains 13 residues. CDR3: CASSLSGVEKLFF.

The chain links TRBV28 to TRBJ2-2; TCRdb proposes TRBD2, but this gene call is untestable without DNA. The CDR3 loop spans 13 amino acids. Germline CDR1 is MDHEN and CDR2 is SYDVKM. This CDR3 is CASSDSLGGELFF.

V and J are TRBV6-6 and TRBJ2-4; TCRdb outputs TRBD1, but without DNA this stays unchecked. This CDR3 has 15 amino acids. Germline assignment: CDR1 MNHNY and CDR2 SVGAGI (reference sequence). This CDR3 is CASSNRGQAKNIQYF.

The V and J genes are TRBV25-1 and TRBJ2-2; the TCRdb call, TRBD2, lacks DNA for checking. CDR1 and CDR2 (germline): MGHDK, SYGVNS. The CDR3 has 16 amino acids. CDR3: CASSDPTSGKTGELLF.

V usage is TRBV7-9 and J usage is TRBJ2-4; TCRdb names TRBD2, which stays unverified in the absence of DNA. The CDR3 is 11 residues long. Germline values: CDR1 SEHNR, CDR2 FQNEAQ (reference sequence). This CDR3 reads CASSPPGLQYF.

The rearrangement uses TRBV6-4 and TRBJ1-2; TCRdb names TRBD1, which stays unverified in the absence of DNA. This CDR3 has 14 amino acids. CDR1 and CDR2 from the germline V gene are MRHNA and SNTAGT. The CDR3 loop is CASSPTGEAYGYTF.

Here the CDR3 reads CASSLEKLGQFF. This chain uses TRBV5-1 with TRBJ2-1. This CDR3 comprises 12 residues. Germline V gene lookup returns CDR1 SGHRS and CDR2 YFSETQ.

The rearrangement joins TRBV12-3 or TRBV12-4 to TRBJ2-3; absent DNA, TCRdb's TRBD2 call cannot be checked. This CDR3 has 14 residues. The CDR3 sequence is CASTRTSGADTQYF.